This T cell receptor beta chain was captured in a study of cytomegalovirus exposure and HLA in healthy donors (dated by TCRdb to 2016 to 2017). The study in broad terms: An earlier analysis of some 600 of the donors reported around 280 Gb of sequence data and 95 million to 140 million unique TCR beta sequences obtained from 180 million or so T cells. An early release that covered some 640 HLA-typed donors contained around 300 gigabases of sequencing data and 80 million or so unique TCR sequences. Of the roughly 390 genotyped donors, approximately 80% fell in the genetic ancestry cluster associated with self-reported Caucasian donors. The aim of the study was to test whether cataloging public T cell receptors could identify signatures of past pathogen exposure. The T cell repertoires of 666 subjects were profiled by immunosequencing and related to cytomegalovirus serostatus. In addition to the first cohort of hundreds of subjects, a separate validation cohort of some 120 different subjects was used. To predict cytomegalovirus infection status, the study combined high-throughput TCR immunosequencing, statistical association of individual TCRs with disease status, and machine learning. A later analysis re-examined previously published TCR beta repertoires from hundreds of donors and added high-resolution HLA genotyping to investigate patterns of TCR occurrence. Rather than using new phenotypic data, the later analysis identified candidate immune exposures from TCR beta sequences and from how often those sequences occurred across donors. An earlier analysis of fewer than 750 of the donors used high-throughput TCR beta sequencing to judge whether each TCR beta V gene segment behaved as functional or pseudogenic. Donor age, sex, ethnicity and CMV serostatus were compiled together with the repertoire data. In a later genetic analysis, genome-wide SNP genotypes for about three fifths of the 666 donors were used, and that subset was treated as a discovery cohort. All discovery cohort repertoires had been generated using a single sequencing platform. HLA typing covered class I and class II loci at four-digit resolution. Typing coverage varied by locus: about 620-630 donors for A, B, C, DRB1 and DQB1; some 520 for DQA1; approximately 610 for DPA1; roughly 450 for DPB1. Four to six DR-DQ haplotypes were handled as single units for association and clustering because linkage in the cohort was strong. Among a few hundred genotyped donors of the cohort, an average of around 240,000 unique TCR beta nucleotide sequences were sequenced per donor, roughly a sixth of them non-productive. The paper's findings and limits, for the study overall: In a later analysis, about 17,000 TCR beta sequences were associated with specific HLA alleles at a false discovery rate of 0.05. A later analysis reported that several top co-occurrence clusters appeared linked to parvovirus B19, influenza, CMV and Epstein-Barr virus. In a later analysis, the rate of TCR association differed among HLA loci, with DRB1 alleles having the most associated TCRs and HLA-C alleles having the fewest. Because HLA typing was unavailable for some donors at each locus, only the typed subset was used in association tests. Sequencing depth was assumed to be roughly uniform across donors in the presence/absence analyses, though that assumption may not hold. V-gene and J-gene trimming of TCR beta chains was associated with a missense DCLRE1C variant in a later genetic analysis, and the association was replicated in an independent cohort. A further reported finding was that TCR beta sequences accurately predicted the HLA-A and HLA-B alleles for most subjects in the first cohort. According to a later genetic analysis, donors in an Asian-associated ancestry cluster had fewer N-insertions in productive TCRs than the approximately 670-donor mean. Because the 87-base-pair reads could not distinguish some IMGT-functional V segments, including TRBV6-2 and TRBV6-3, those segments were excluded. Strong co-occurrence of HLA alleles, especially DR and DQ, made assigning TCR associations to individual alleles difficult. Most TCR sequences were seen in very few donors, while some public TCRs were found in many individuals. In this cohort, only TCR beta chains were sequenced, and detectable features were limited by the absence of alpha or paired-chain data. According to the authors, the approach could potentially be generalized to other disease states and immunological phenotypes. In a later analysis, most CMV-associated TCR beta chains were found to appear HLA-restricted, with HLA associations seemingly driven largely by CMV exposure. In a later analysis, HLA-associated TCR beta chains were found to be more clonally expanded and to have lower generation probabilities than equally common non-associated chains. Cytomegalovirus status was reported to be diagnosed by the classifier with high specificity and sensitivity in both the original and validation cohorts. CMV serostatus was the only immune exposure information available for the cohort. A group of highly shared sequence variants was considered likely to be a technical artifact of the sequencing pipeline. Broadly in line with IMGT annotations, most TCR beta V segments showed up in productive rearrangements about 87% or about 30% of the time in an earlier analysis of some 590 of the donors. Because counts were too low, around 18 rarely observed V segments, including chromosome 9 orphons, were left out of the earlier analysis of a few hundred of the donors. In vitro tests confirmed that a few of the cytomegalovirus-associated TCR beta chains recognize cytomegalovirus antigens. In the study, 150 to 200 TCR beta chains were listed as associated with cytomegalovirus. Linkage disequilibrium might explain the correlated functional status among segregating V segments, but an unknown experimental factor could not be ruled out.

Receptor libraries were prepared by the immunoSEQ multiplex PCR assay. A mixture of 60 forward primers for TCR Vbeta segments and 13 reverse primers for TCR Jbeta segments was used in the multiplex PCR. The CDR3 region of rearranged TCR beta genes was amplified from genomic DNA by a multiplex PCR assay. On the Illumina HiSeq System, the amplified TCR beta libraries were sequenced as 87-base-pair reads. The source study handled its data this way. In a later analysis, some 80 million unique TCR beta chains were counted across the roughly 670 repertoires, and roughly 10 million of these chains were shared by at least two donors. To remove PCR and sequencing errors, raw reads were error-corrected and collapsed into unique sequences using a nearest-neighbor algorithm that merged closely related sequences. To assign V, D and J gene segments, CDR3 sequences were aligned to IMGT reference sequences. For a sequence to be retained, a match of at least six nucleotides was required to both a V gene segment and a J gene segment. A rearrangement counted as productive if the CDR3 had no stop codons and remained in frame with V and J, and every other rearrangement counted as non-productive. Following IMGT convention, CDR3 was defined as the stretch from the second conserved V-encoded cysteine up to the conserved J-encoded phenylalanine. In an earlier analysis of approximately 500 of the donors, sequences lacking an unambiguous match to a single V gene segment were excluded. An earlier analysis of a few hundred of the donors called V segments functional above 56.7% productive rearrangements and segregating when the between-donor standard deviation exceeded 5%. A statistical classification framework was developed to diagnose cytomegalovirus status using the catalog of TCR beta chain sequences. In a later analysis, V and J genes were assigned by comparing TCR nucleotide sequences against IMGT/GENE-DB human TR gene sequences. In a later analysis, CDR3 sequences and most-parsimonious VDJ recombination scenarios were assigned using the TCRdist pipeline. In a later analysis, every TCR beta chain was defined by the combination of its CDR3 amino acid sequence and its V-gene family, and reads without a unique V-gene family were dropped. A later analysis removed roughly 590 highly shared, low-generation-probability nucleotide sequences to deal with suspected cross-contamination and a sequencing artifact. In a later analysis, a clonal expansion index for each public chain was calculated from normalized within-repertoire ranks of inferred template counts. In a later analysis, generation probabilities were computed using a VDJ recombination model fitted to out-of-frame rearrangements, and the results were checked against IGoR. Hypergeometric tests were used in a later analysis to score TCR-TCR, TCR-HLA and TCR-CMV co-occurrence, with a repertoire-size bias correction applied to the TCR pairs. In a later analysis, false discovery rates were estimated by permuting HLA or CMV assignments 20 times. In a later analysis, co-occurring TCRs were grouped with DBSCAN, and TCRdist sequence similarity was added when clustering was performed within HLA-allele-positive subsets. Repertoires with fewer than 30,000 or more than 120,000 public chains were left out of co-occurrence clustering, as were five repertoires with anomalous nucleotide sharing. What TCRdb holds here is the immuneACCESS table cut down to in-frame rearrangements. Part of the clones is not present; checked against another copy, under half of the missing clones reflect an unresolved V gene, and the others are unexplained. V and J calls plus clone size are reproduced from that table; the DNA served to infer D and trimming. This sample gives more than 250,000 clones in total; 70% to 90% of them show up just once. The leading ten clones occupy about 2% of the sample.

Germline trimming amounts to 0 bases on V and 2 bases on J, with 3 as the count of junction bases outside the gene matches. The CDR3 contains 16 residues, cysteine and phenylalanine counted. Of the read, only the CDR3 DNA is kept; its 48 bases are in frame from base 1. As encoded in the germline V gene (reference sequence), CDR1 is LNHDA while CDR2 is SQIVND. The cohort consisted of hundreds of healthy bone marrow donors. At the time of sampling, all cohort members were nominally healthy, though unrecorded immune exposures were likely present. The donor tested CMV seronegative, placing the donor among the 300 to 400 seronegative members of the cohort. Each donor provided a peripheral blood sample, and peripheral blood mononuclear cells were used for TCR beta sequencing. Genomic DNA was extracted from the blood cell samples with the Qiagen DNeasy Blood Extraction Kit. This clone was recorded once. Its antigen is unknown. Per-nucleotide qualities are absent, and no much larger clonotype sits a single base away.

The sequence derives from a woman under 30 in good health and CMV-seronegative. This sequence uses TRBV19 and TRBJ2-3; 9 nucleotides in the junction match TRBD2. The sample taken for sequencing was PBMCs. CDR3 sequence: CASSIDSGGVTDTQYF. The DNA reads TGTGCCAGTAGTATAGATAGCGGGGGAGTCACAGATACGCAGTATTTT.